This T cell receptor beta chain was captured by sequencing in a study of T cell responses to AZD1222 COVID-19 vaccine. The wider study: Investigators merged groups given second doses at roughly 4 or roughly 12 weeks.

Whole-study results and caveats: In all cases, repertoires were sampled only after the peak T cell response. Donors were largely white British and mainly female; clonal diversity was possibly underestimated. Rises in breadth and depth of Spike-specific TCRs came after two AZD1222 doses.

Measured with immunoSEQ multiplex PCR; TCRdb has only the in-frame clones, and not every one. Of roughly 100,000 clones listed, 80% to 90% were seen once; the top ten hold around 9.4%. The CDR3 consists of 16 residues. Germline trimming cut 1 base from V and 0 bases from J; bases unmatched to any gene: 6. CDR1 SEHNR and CDR2 FQNEAQ come from the germline V gene (reference sequence). With regard to this clone: As yet, its antigen is unknown.

The J gene is TRBJ2-7, the V gene TRBV7-9; TRBD1 aligns across 7 bases. Sequenced material: peripheral blood, taken on day 0 of AZD1222 vaccination. This receptor was identified in an adult in good health. The DNA for the CDR3 is TGTGCCAGCAGCTTAGATCGGGGACAGCTCTCCTACGAGCAGTACTTC. It encodes CASSLDRGQLSYEQYF.